This TCR beta chain was found in a study of control samples from healthy donors and cancer patients (dated by TCRdb to 2020 to 2021). Library prep was done by the immunoSEQ multiplex PCR assay. TCRdb's version of the immuneACCESS table is confined to in-frame rearrangements and falls short of the full clone set. An unresolved V gene accounts for under half of the shortfall where checked; the remainder is of unknown origin. The sample records some 140,000 clones, 94% of which are singletons. The biggest ten clones account for 5% to 6.5% of the sample. Details on this clone: What this receptor recognizes is not known. The sample holds no much larger clone one base away, and base qualities are not on file. Other DNA sequences in the sample encode the same CDR3.

The V and J ends are trimmed by 1 base and 1 base, leaving 7 bases between them. The germline V gene specifies SGHAT as CDR1 and FQNNGV as CDR2. Including the terminal cysteine and phenylalanine, the CDR3 comprises 14 residues. Left in the record is the CDR3 DNA by itself, 42 bases read in frame from the first base. This clonotype was sampled from a man aged 40-49 years in good health. This receptor chain uses TRBV11-2 and TRBJ1-1, with the D segment identity uncertain. The sequenced material came from blood. This receptor has the CDR3 CASSLGRGNTEAFF. Here is the DNA: TGTGCCAGCAGCTTAGGTCGGGGGAACACTGAAGCTTTCTTT.